This TCR beta chain comes out of a study of a mutant IDH1 vaccine in newly diagnosed glioma. Overall study: V12 came at week 35, V13 at week 47. Findings and limits, study-wide: Induction of immune responses by the vaccine occurred in about 95% of patients.

The sample's time point: week 47, end of study. Vaccine doses each comprised 300 ug of mutant IDH1 20-mer peptide, with topical imiquimod. Weeks 1, 3, 5, 7, 11, 15, 19 and 23 were when patients received their eight vaccinations. A note on this clone: No antigen is known for it.

Profiled with immunoSEQ multiplex PCR; TCRdb holds only in-frame clones, not every one. The table has tens of thousands of clones, about 81% seen once. The origin of this receptor is a woman aged 25 to 39 with glioma. Some clones in this sample may be carry-over from other donors' samples. Sample: PBMCs, taken from a glioma patient whose treatment included an IDH1 peptide vaccine.

The CDR3 reads CSVRGTGDSDTQYF. In nucleotides, the CDR3 is TGCAGCGTCCGCGGGACAGGGGATTCAGATACGCAGTATTTT. V is TRBV29-1 and J is TRBJ2-3, with 10 positions matching TRBD1. This CDR3 is built from 14 residues. V was clipped by 6 bases and J by 4 bases; unmatched bases: 7. CDR1 SQVTM and CDR2 ANQGSEA come from the germline V gene.